This TCR beta chain was sequenced for a study of blood T cells in healthy people across ages. There are 15 residues in the CDR3. With 6 bases clipped from V and 3 bases from J, the junction kept 8 bases outside the gene matches. This clonotype was counted between two and nine times. Each donor's blood draw was roughly 10 milliliters of peripheral blood. For the second PCR, which ran for about 7 to 11 cycles, a sample-barcoded 5' primer and a J-beta primer mix were used. TCRdb itself ran the 5' RACE reads through MiXCR, one entry per CDR3 protein. The table includes 650,000 to 800,000 distinct CDR3 sequences, over 40% detected once.

This sequence joins TRBV12-3 or TRBV12-4 and TRBJ2-3, with TRBD2 matching 8 bases. Sequencing was done on a sample of blood. This receptor was identified in a woman of 80 years or more in good health. CDR3 DNA sequence: TGTGCCAGCAGGGGAAGGACGGGGGGGACAGATACGCAGTATTTT. Its protein is CASRGRTGGTDTQYF.